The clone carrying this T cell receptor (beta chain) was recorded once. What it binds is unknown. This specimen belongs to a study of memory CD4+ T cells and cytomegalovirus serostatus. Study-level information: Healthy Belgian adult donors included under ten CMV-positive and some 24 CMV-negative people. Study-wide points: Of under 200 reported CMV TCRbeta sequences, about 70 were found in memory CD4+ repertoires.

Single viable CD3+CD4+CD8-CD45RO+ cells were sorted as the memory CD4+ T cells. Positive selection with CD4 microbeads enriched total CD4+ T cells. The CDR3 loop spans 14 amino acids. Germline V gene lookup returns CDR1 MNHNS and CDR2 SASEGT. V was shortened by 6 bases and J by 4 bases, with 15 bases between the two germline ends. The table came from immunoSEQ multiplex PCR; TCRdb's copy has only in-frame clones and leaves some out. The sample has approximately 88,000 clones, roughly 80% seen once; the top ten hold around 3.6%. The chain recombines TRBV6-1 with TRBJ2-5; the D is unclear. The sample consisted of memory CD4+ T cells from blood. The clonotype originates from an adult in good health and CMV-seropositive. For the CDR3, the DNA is TGTGCCAGCAGAGAGGCTCAGCCCCGAGAGACCCAGTACTTC. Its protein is CASREAQPRETQYF.